This is a list of T cell receptor beta chains from one sample in a study of T cells in localized non-small cell lung cancer. The method was immunoSEQ multiplex PCR; TCRdb's version includes in-frame clones alone and lacks a portion of them. Of some 25,000 clones in the sample, around 88% are singletons; the top ten hold under 10%. Sequencing was performed on peripheral blood mononuclear cells, taken before any cancer treatment. The origin of the receptors is a woman aged 35 to 75 with stage III lung adenocarcinoma. Each CDR3 is given with its conserved first and last residue. Each record gives: CDR3 protein, V gene, J gene, D gene. D genes are given only for firm matches.

CASSRSSGGYNEQFF	TRBV7-7	TRBJ2-1	NA
CASSLAGGNTEAFF	TRBV5-5	TRBJ1-1	TRBD1
CASSGPSRLLEQYF	TRBV2	TRBJ2-7	NA
CSVIQGAGGEQYF	TRBV29-1	TRBJ2-7	TRBD1
CASSSQVNYGYTF	TRBV7-2	TRBJ1-2	NA
CASSASRYGYTF	TRBV7-2	TRBJ1-2	NA
CASTATGGGTEAFF	TRBV6-6	TRBJ1-1	TRBD1
CASSQESGDTEAFF	TRBV4-2	TRBJ1-1	NA
CASSLETAYIGYTF	TRBV5-5	TRBJ1-2	NA
CASSPGQGLSGANVLTF	TRBV2	TRBJ2-6	TRBD1
CASSPPPGGNQPQHF	TRBV18	TRBJ1-5	NA
CASSPTLDRVVAFF	TRBV6-1	TRBJ1-1	TRBD1
CASNNREPNQPQHF	TRBV6-1	TRBJ1-5	NA
CASSPNRAVAEAFF	TRBV7-6	TRBJ1-1	NA
CASSVGQTNTEAFF	TRBV5-1	TRBJ1-1	TRBD1
CASSLGGRGGPWLNEQFF	TRBV5-4	TRBJ2-1	TRBD2